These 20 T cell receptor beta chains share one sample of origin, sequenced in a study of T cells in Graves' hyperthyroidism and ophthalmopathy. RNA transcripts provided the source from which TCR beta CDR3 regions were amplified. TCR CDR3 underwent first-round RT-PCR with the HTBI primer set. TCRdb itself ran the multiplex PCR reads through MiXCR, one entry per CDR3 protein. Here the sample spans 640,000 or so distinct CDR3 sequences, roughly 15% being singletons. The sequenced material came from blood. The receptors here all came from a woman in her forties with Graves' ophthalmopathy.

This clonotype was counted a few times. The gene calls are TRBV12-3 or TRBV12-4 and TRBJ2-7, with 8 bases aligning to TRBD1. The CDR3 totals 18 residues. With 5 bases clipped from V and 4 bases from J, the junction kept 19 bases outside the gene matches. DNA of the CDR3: TGTGCCAGCAGTCCCGTTCCTCGGACAGGGAATTTCGTTTACGAGCAGTACTTC. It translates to CASSPVPRTGNFVYEQYF.

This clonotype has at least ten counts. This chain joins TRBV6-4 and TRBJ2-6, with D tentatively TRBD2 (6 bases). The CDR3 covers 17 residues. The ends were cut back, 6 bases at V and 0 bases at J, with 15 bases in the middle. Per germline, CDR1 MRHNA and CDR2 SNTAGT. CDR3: CASRTRDSSSGANVLTF. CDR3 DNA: TGTGCCAGCAGAACGAGGGACTCGAGCTCTGGGGCCAACGTCCTGACTTTC.

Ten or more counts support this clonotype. The CDR3 here is CASSDRDEAFF. The CDR3 bases are TGTGCCAGCAGTGACCGGGACGAAGCTTTCTTT. The gene calls are TRBV6-2 or TRBV6-3 and TRBJ1-1, with D possibly matching TRBD1 (5 bases). With 5 bases removed from V and 8 bases from J, the gap between germline ends came to 9 bases. There are 11 residues in the CDR3. Germline V gene lookup returns CDR1 MNHEY and CDR2 SVGEGT.

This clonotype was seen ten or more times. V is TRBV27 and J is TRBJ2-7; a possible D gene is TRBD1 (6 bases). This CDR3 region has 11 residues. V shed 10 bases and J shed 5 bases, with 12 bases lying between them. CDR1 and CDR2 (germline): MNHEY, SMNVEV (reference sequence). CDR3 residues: CATNTGNEQYF. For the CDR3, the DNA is TGTGCCACCAATACAGGGAACGAGCAGTACTTC.

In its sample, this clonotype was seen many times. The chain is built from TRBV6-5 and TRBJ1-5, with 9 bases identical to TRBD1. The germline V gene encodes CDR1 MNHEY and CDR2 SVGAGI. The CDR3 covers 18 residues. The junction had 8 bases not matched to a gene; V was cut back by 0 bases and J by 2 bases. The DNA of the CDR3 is TGTGCCAGCAGTTACTCGAGATCACGGACAGGGGGCAATCAGCCCCAGCATTTT. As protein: CASSYSRSRTGGNQPQHF.

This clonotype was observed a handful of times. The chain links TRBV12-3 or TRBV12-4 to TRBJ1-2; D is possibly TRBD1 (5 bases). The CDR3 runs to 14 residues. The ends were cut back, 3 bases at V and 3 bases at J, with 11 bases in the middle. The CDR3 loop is CASSFGRVDYGYTF. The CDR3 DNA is TGTGCCAGCAGTTTCGGCAGGGTTGACTATGGCTACACCTTC.

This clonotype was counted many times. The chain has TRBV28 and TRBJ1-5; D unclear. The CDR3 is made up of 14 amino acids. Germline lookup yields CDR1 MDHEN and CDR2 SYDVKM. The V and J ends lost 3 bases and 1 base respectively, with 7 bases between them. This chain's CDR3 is CASSFVGSNQPQHF. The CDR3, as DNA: TGTGCCAGCAGTTTCGTTGGGAGCAATCAGCCCCAGCATTTT. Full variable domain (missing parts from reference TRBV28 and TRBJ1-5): DVKVTQSSRYLVKRTGEKVFLECVQDMDHENMFWYRQDPGLGLRLIYFSYDVKMKEKGDIPEGYSVSREKKERFSLILESASTNQTSMYLCASSFVGSNQPQHFGDGTRLSIL.

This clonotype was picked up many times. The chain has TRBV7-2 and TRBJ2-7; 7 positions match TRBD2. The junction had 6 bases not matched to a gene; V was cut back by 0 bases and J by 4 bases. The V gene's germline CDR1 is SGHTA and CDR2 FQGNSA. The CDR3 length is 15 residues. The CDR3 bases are TGTGCCAGCAGCTTAGCGCGGACTAGTGGATACGAGCAGTACTTC. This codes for CASSLARTSGYEQYF.

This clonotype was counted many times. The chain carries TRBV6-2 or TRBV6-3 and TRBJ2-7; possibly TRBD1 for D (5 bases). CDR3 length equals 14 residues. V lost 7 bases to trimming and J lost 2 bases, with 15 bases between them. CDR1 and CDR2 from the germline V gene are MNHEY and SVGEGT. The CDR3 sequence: CASTLSTGAYEQYF. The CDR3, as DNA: TGTGCCAGCACCTTATCTACAGGAGCCTACGAGCAGTACTTC.

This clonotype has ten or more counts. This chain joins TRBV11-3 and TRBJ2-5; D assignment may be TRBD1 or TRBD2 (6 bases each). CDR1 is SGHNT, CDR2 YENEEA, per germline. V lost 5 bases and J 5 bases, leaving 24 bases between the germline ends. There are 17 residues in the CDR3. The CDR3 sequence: CASSRKVRGGMWETQYF. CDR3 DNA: TGTGCCAGCAGCCGAAAGGTCAGGGGAGGAATGTGGGAGACCCAGTACTTC.

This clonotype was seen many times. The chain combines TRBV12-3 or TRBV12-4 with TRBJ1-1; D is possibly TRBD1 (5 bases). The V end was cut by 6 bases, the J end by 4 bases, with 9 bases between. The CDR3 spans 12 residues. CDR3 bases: TGTGCCAGCAGGTGGGGCCCCACTGAAGCTTTCTTT. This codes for CASRWGPTEAFF.

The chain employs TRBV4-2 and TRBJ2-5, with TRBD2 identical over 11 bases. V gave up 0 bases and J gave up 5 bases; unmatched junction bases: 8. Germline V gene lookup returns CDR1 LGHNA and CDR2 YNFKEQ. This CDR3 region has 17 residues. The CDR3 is CASSQDAQLAGVETQYF. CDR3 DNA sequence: TGTGCCAGCAGCCAAGATGCCCAACTAGCGGGAGTGGAGACCCAGTACTTC.

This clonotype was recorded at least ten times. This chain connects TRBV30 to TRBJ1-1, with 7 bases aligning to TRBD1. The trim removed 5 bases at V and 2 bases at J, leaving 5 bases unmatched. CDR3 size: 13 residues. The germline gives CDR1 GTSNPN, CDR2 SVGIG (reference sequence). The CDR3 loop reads CAWGTDPNTEAFF. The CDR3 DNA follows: TGTGCCTGGGGGACAGATCCTAACACTGAAGCTTTCTTT.

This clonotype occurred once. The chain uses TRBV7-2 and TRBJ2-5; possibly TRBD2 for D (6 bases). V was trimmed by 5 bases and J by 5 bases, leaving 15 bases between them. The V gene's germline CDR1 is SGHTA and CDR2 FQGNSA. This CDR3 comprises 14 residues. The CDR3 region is CASSLTGTAETQYF. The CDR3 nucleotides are TGTGCCAGCAGCCTAACGGGGACTGCGGAGACCCAGTACTTC.

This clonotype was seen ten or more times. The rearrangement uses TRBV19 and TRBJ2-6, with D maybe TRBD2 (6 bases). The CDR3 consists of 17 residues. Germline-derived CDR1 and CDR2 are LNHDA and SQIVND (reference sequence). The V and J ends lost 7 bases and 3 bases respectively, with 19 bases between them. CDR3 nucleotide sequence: TGTGCCAGTACCGAGGGGCGGGGTTATGGTGGGGCCAACGTCCTGACTTTC. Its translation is CASTEGRGYGGANVLTF.

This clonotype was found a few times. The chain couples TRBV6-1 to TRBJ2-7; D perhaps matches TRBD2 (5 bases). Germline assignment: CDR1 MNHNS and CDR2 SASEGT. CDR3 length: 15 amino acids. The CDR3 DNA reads TGTGTCGGTCCGTACCGTATAGCGAGCTCCTACGAGCAGTACTTC. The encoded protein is CVGPYRIASSYEQYF.

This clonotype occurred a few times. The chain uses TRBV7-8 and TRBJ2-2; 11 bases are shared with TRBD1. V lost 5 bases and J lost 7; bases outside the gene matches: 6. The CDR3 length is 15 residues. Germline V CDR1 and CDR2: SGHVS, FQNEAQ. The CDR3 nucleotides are TGTGCCAGCAGCCCGGGACAGGGGGTACTCGGGGAGCTGTTTTTT. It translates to CASSPGQGVLGELFF.

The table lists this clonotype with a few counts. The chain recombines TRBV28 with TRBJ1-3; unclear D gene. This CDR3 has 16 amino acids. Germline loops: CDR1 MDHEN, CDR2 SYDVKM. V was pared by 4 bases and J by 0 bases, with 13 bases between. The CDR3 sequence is CASSSPGSSSGNTIYF. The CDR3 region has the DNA TGTGCCAGCAGTTCCCCCGGGTCGAGCTCTGGAAACACCATATATTTT.

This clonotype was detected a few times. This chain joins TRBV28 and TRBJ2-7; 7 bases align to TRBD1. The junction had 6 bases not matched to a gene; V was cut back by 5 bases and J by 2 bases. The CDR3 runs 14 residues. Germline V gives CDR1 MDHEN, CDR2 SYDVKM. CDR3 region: CASSGWDRAYEQYF. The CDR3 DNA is TGTGCCAGCAGTGGATGGGACAGAGCCTACGAGCAGTACTTC.

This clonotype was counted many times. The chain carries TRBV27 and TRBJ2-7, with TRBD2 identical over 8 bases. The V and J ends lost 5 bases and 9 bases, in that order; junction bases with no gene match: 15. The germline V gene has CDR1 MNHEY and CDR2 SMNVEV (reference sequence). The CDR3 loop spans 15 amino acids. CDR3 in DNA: TGTGCCAGCAGTCCCGCTGACGGGAGGGCCGAAGGGCAGTACTTC. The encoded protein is CASSPADGRAEGQYF.